This record concerns one T cell receptor (beta chain) sequence. Its antigen is not known. The entry originates in a study of T cell responses to AZD1222 COVID-19 vaccine. Here immunoSEQ multiplex PCR was the method, and the copy in TCRdb shows in-frame clones only, minus some. The table lists 170,000 or so clones, more than 85% of them singletons. Study-wide findings and caveats: Clonal diversity was possibly underestimated; the donors were predominantly white British and more often female.

V dropped 2 bases and J dropped 5 bases, with 22 bases sitting between them. This CDR3 has 18 amino acids. Germline V gene lookup returns CDR1 MNHEY and CDR2 SVGEGT. This specimen consisted of peripheral blood, obtained on day 0 of AZD1222 vaccination. The sequence was obtained from an adult in good health. This chain joins TRBV6-2 or TRBV6-3 and TRBJ1-5; D is unresolved. The CDR3 loop reads CASSYGRGGEWWHQPQHF. CDR3 bases: TGTGCCAGCAGTTACGGGAGAGGAGGCGAGTGGTGGCATCAGCCCCAGCATTTT.